A single sample is the source of the 26 T cell receptor beta chains below, sequenced in a study of cytomegalovirus exposure and HLA in healthy donors. With 60 Vbeta and 13 Jbeta primers, the PCR was carried out. Profiled with immunoSEQ multiplex PCR; TCRdb holds only in-frame clones, not every one. The sample consists of under 200,000 clones, approximately 80% of them appearing once. Input material: PBMCs. These receptors originate from a man between 18 and 35 years old in good health and CMV-seropositive.

The chain uses TRBV19 and TRBJ1-5, with 8 bases aligning to TRBD1. The CDR3 is 14 residues long. Germline V lookup: CDR1 LNHDA, CDR2 SQIVND (reference sequence). V trimming: 3 bases; J trimming: 6 bases; junction bases outside the gene matches: 4. The DNA for the CDR3 is TGTGCCAGTAGTATGGGGCAGGGGGCTCAGCCCCAGCATTTT. Encoded protein: CASSMGQGAQPQHF. Full variable domain (missing parts from reference TRBV19 and TRBJ1-5): DGGITQSPKYLFRKEGQNVTLSCEQNLNHDAMYWYRQDPGQGLRLIYYSQIVNDFQKGDIAEGYSVSREKKESFPLTVTSAQKNPTAFYLCASSMGQGAQPQHFGDGTRLSIL.

This clone has a handful of counts. At one end, the junction sequence differs from germline, possibly due to a read error. CDR3 sequence reads: CASSRGPQGPNSQYF. CDR3 coding DNA: TGCGCCAGCAGCCGTGGGCCACAGGGTCCCAACAGTCAGTACTTC. This chain connects TRBV4-3 to TRBJ2-4, with D possibly matching TRBD1 (6 bases). Germline V CDR1 and CDR2: LGHNA, YSLEER. This CDR3 contains 15 residues.

The V and J genes are TRBV28 and TRBJ2-2, with D unclear. Trimming removed 1 base from V and 7 bases from J, with 10 bases in between. CDR3 length: 14 residues. Germline values: CDR1 MDHEN, CDR2 SYDVKM. CDR3 DNA sequence: TGTGCCAGCAGTTTATTATCGGTCTTCGGGGAGCTGTTTTTT. It is translated as CASSLLSVFGELFF.

This clone was seen only a few times. V usage is TRBV7-8 and J usage is TRBJ1-6, with 8 bases matching TRBD1. The J segment lost 8 bases and the V segment lost 2 bases, leaving 5 bases of the junction unmatched. Germline V gene lookup returns CDR1 SGHVS and CDR2 FQNEAQ. The CDR3 extends over 15 amino acids. CDR3 nucleotides: TGTGCCAGCAGCTTATGGGGGGGACAGGATTCACCCCTCCACTTT. It codes for CASSLWGGQDSPLHF.

This clone turned up a few times. The chain is built from TRBV4-1 and TRBJ1-1, with D perhaps TRBD1 (6 bases). V was shortened by 5 bases and J by 1 base, with 11 bases between the two germline ends. The CDR3 runs 14 residues. The germline V gene encodes CDR1 MGHRA and CDR2 YSYEKL. The CDR3 sequence is CASSIQGSNTEAFF. For the CDR3, the DNA is TGCGCCAGCAGCATTCAGGGGTCGAACACTGAAGCTTTCTTT.

This clone was recorded once. This sequence joins TRBV5-1 and TRBJ1-1; 9 bases agree with TRBD1. The CDR3 consists of 15 residues. Trimming at V came to 3 bases and at J to 6 bases, leaving 9 bases not matched to a gene. Germline assignment: CDR1 SGHRS and CDR2 YFSETQ. Here the CDR3 reads CASSSRTGGESEAFF. The CDR3 nucleotides are TGCGCCAGCAGCTCTCGAACAGGGGGCGAGTCTGAAGCTTTCTTT.

The V and J genes are TRBV6-5 and TRBJ2-2; D uncertain. The germline gives CDR1 MNHEY, CDR2 SVGAGI. V was clipped by 7 bases and J by 5 bases, with 11 bases between them. The CDR3 runs to 13 residues. This CDR3 is CASTFDRTGELFF. CDR3 nucleotides: TGTGCCAGCACCTTCGATCGGACCGGGGAGCTGTTTTTT.

The genes are TRBV15 and TRBJ1-5; TRBD1 matches at 9 bases. Germline-derived CDR1 and CDR2 are LNHNV and YYDKDF (reference sequence). This CDR3 is 16 amino acids long. With 2 bases clipped from V and 4 bases from J, the junction kept 6 bases outside the gene matches. CDR3 in amino acids: CATSRSAGTGNQPQHF. CDR3 DNA: TGTGCCACCAGCAGATCGGCCGGGACAGGGAATCAGCCCCAGCATTTT.

The V and J genes are TRBV13 and TRBJ1-3; D remains unclear. The CDR3 has 15 amino acids. With 4 bases removed from V and 0 bases from J, the gap between germline ends came to 10 bases. Germline CDR1 is PRHDT and CDR2 is FYEKMQ (reference sequence). CDR3 amino acids: CASSSGLLSGNTIYF. The CDR3 DNA sequence: TGTGCCAGCAGCTCAGGACTACTCTCTGGAAACACCATATATTTT. Drawing the rest from reference TRBV13 and TRBJ1-3, the complete variable domain is AAGVIQSPRHLIKEKRETATLKCYPIPRHDTVYWYQQGPGQDPQFLISFYEKMQSDKGSIPDRFSAQQFSDYHSELNMSSLELGDSALYFCASSSGLLSGNTIYFGEGSWLTVV.

This clone turned up a few times. J is TRBJ1-4 and V is TRBV29-1; TRBD1 matches 9 bases. CDR1 SQVTM and CDR2 ANQGSEA come from the germline V gene. V shed 4 bases, J shed 7 bases, and the junction held 7 bases outside the gene matches. The CDR3 extends over 14 amino acids. The CDR3 bases are TGCAGCGTTGGGCCGGGACAGGGACGTGAAAAACTGTTTTTT. It specifies CSVGPGQGREKLFF.

The J gene is TRBJ1-2, the V gene TRBV27; D is uncertain. Deletions cut 5 bases from V and 1 base from J, with 11 bases between. The CDR3 is 14 residues long. CDR1 MNHEY and CDR2 SMNVEV come from the germline V gene (reference sequence). CDR3 nucleotides: TGTGCCAGCAGTGCCGCGGGAATTAACTATGGCTACACCTTC. It specifies CASSAAGINYGYTF.

The chain employs TRBV6-5 and TRBJ2-7, with TRBD1 as a possible D gene (5 bases). The CDR3 is 14 residues long. Trimming shortened V by 5 bases and J by 0 bases, and 11 bases separated the two germline ends. The germline gives CDR1 MNHEY, CDR2 SVGAGI. The CDR3 is CASSRWGDSYEQYF. CDR3 DNA sequence: TGTGCCAGCAGTCGGTGGGGCGACTCCTACGAGCAGTACTTC.

The chain is built from TRBV30 and TRBJ1-3, with D possibly matching TRBD1 (5 bases). The germline CDR1 and CDR2 sequences are GTSNPN and SVGIG (reference sequence). The CDR3 spans 13 residues. Trimming removed 5 bases from V and 0 bases from J, with 8 bases in between. The CDR3 loop reads CAWQGSSGNTIYF. The CDR3 DNA sequence: TGTGCCTGGCAGGGAAGCTCTGGAAACACCATATATTTT.

This clone was observed a handful of times. The chain couples TRBV7-2 to TRBJ2-3, with 12 bases that match TRBD1. Unmatched junction bases numbered 14, after V lost 5 bases and J lost 5 bases. Germline CDR1 and CDR2: SGHTA and FQGNSA. CDR3 size: 18 residues. The CDR3 region is CASSPNAPGTGGGDTQYF. The CDR3 DNA follows: TGTGCCAGCAGCCCGAACGCCCCCGGGACAGGGGGCGGAGATACGCAGTATTTT.

The chain employs TRBV7-6 and TRBJ2-7, with D possibly TRBD2 on 6 matching bases. Trimming took 1 base from V and 3 from J, leaving 13 bases between them. This CDR3 spans 15 amino acids. The V gene's germline CDR1 is SGHVS and CDR2 FNYEAQ. CDR3 in DNA: TGTGCCAGCAGCTTAGAACCTGGAGGGTTCTACGAGCAGTACTTC. It yields the protein CASSLEPGGFYEQYF.

The rearrangement uses TRBV7-9 and TRBJ2-1; 7 positions agree with TRBD1. The CDR3 sequence is 15 residues long. J gave up 2 bases and V 2 bases, and 3 bases lay outside the gene matches. CDR1 is SEHNR, CDR2 FQNEAQ, per germline (reference sequence). DNA for the CDR3: TGTGCCAGCAGCTTAACAGGGGACCCCTACAATGAGCAGTTCTTC. It yields the protein CASSLTGDPYNEQFF.

The genes are TRBV4-1 and TRBJ2-4; 11 bases are shared with TRBD2. Trimming took 0 bases from V and 7 from J; bases not matched to a gene: 8. Germline-derived CDR1 and CDR2 are MGHRA and YSYEKL. The CDR3 sequence is 17 residues long. The CDR3 region is CASSQDGVAGGPNIQYF. The CDR3 coding sequence is TGCGCCAGCAGCCAAGATGGGGTAGCGGGAGGGCCTAACATTCAGTACTTC.

The genes are TRBV6-5 and TRBJ2-1; possible D gene TRBD2, 6 bases. CDR1 MNHEY and CDR2 SVGAGI come from the germline V gene. This CDR3 comprises 15 residues. V was pared by 5 bases and J by 2 bases, with 13 bases between. The CDR3 sequence: CASSGGTPTYNEQFF. In nucleotides, the CDR3 is TGTGCCAGCAGTGGGGGGACGCCGACCTACAATGAGCAGTTCTTC.

The chain recombines TRBV27 with TRBJ1-3; D gene unclear. The CDR3 spans 13 residues. CDR1 is MNHEY, CDR2 SMNVEV, per germline (reference sequence). The V gene lost 6 bases and the J gene lost 4 bases, with 10 bases spanning the gap. DNA for the CDR3: TGTGCCAGCAGCCTCCGGTTCGGAAACACCATATATTTT. Residues: CASSLRFGNTIYF.

The chain links TRBV6-5 to TRBJ2-2; D is ambiguous. The germline gives CDR1 MNHEY, CDR2 SVGAGI. The V gene lost 7 bases and the J gene lost 3 bases, with 12 bases spanning the gap. CDR3 length equals 14 residues. In DNA, the CDR3 is TGTGCCAGCACCGTGACATACTACACCGGGGAGCTGTTTTTT. Its translation is CASTVTYYTGELFF.

The rearrangement uses TRBV7-3 and TRBJ1-1; D might be TRBD1 (6 bases). Trimming removed 3 bases at V and 1 base at J, with 6 bases between. In germline, CDR1 is SGHTA, CDR2 FQGTGA. The CDR3 extends over 13 amino acids. The DNA for the CDR3 is TGTGCCAGCAGCTTGGACAGGAACACTGAAGCTTTCTTT. It is translated as CASSLDRNTEAFF.

This clone was counted between two and nine times. This sequence joins TRBV5-1 and TRBJ1-2; 7 bases match TRBD1. The CDR3 length is 15 residues. From germline, CDR1 is SGHRS and CDR2 YFSETQ. J gave up 8 bases and V 0 bases, and 10 bases lay outside the gene matches. Here the CDR3 reads CASSLEGTEPVGYTF. As DNA, the CDR3 is TGCGCCAGCAGCTTGGAAGGGACAGAACCCGTAGGCTACACCTTC.

The chain combines TRBV7-6 with TRBJ1-1, with D perhaps matching TRBD1 (5 bases). V was cut by 1 base and J by 4 bases, with 16 bases left in between. This CDR3 comprises 16 residues. Germline lookup yields CDR1 SGHVS and CDR2 FNYEAQ. The CDR3 nucleotides are TGTGCCAGCAGCTTAGAGCCGGTTCGGAGGGGCACTGAAGCTTTCTTT. It translates to CASSLEPVRRGTEAFF.

This chain links TRBV10-3 with TRBJ1-1, with D hard to call. In germline, CDR1 is ENHRY, CDR2 SYGVKD. The germline V and J ends were trimmed by 8 bases and 3 bases, with 16 bases remaining between them. The CDR3 totals 14 residues. The CDR3 coding sequence is TGTGCCATCTCAACTGACATCGGGGACACTGAAGCTTTCTTT. Translating it yields CAISTDIGDTEAFF.

The V call is TRBV5-1, the J call TRBJ2-3, with 9 positions matching TRBD2. CDR3 length equals 15 residues. With 3 bases clipped from V and 4 bases from J, the junction kept 6 bases outside the gene matches. Per the germline V gene, CDR1 is SGHRS and CDR2 is YFSETQ. Written as DNA, the CDR3 is TGCGCCAGCAGCTCTGACGGGACTAGCCCAGATACGCAGTATTTT. It specifies CASSSDGTSPDTQYF.

This clone has only a few counts. The V and J genes are TRBV5-1 and TRBJ2-2, with 7 bases aligning to TRBD2. The V segment lost 0 bases and the J segment 3 bases; nucleotides outside the gene matches: 5. From germline, CDR1 is SGHRS and CDR2 YFSETQ. The CDR3 extends over 16 amino acids. In nucleotides, the CDR3 is TGCGCCAGCAGCTTGGACGCCGCGGGGGACACCGGGGAGCTGTTTTTT. Translated: CASSLDAAGDTGELFF.